This T cell receptor (beta chain) comes out of a study of T-cell reconstitution after alpha-beta-depleted transplantation in children. Unique molecular identifiers tagged the TCRbeta library. TCRdb itself ran the PCR reads through MiXCR, one entry per CDR3 protein. The sample has some 520,000 distinct CDR3 sequences, around a third seen once. The sample holds many counts of this clonotype. V was cut by 1 base and J by 0 bases, with 9 bases left in between. Germline V CDR1 and CDR2: SGHAT, FQNNGV. The length of the CDR3 is 15 residues. The chain links TRBV11-2 to TRBJ1-1; D not certain. The starting material was PBMCs from the stem cell graft donor, obtained from the stem cell graft. The TCR sequence derives from a human donor who donated a stem cell graft to a child with aplastic anemia. The CDR3 sequence is CASSLAVPVNTEAFF. The DNA of the CDR3 is TGTGCCAGCAGCTTAGCGGTGCCGGTGAACACTGAAGCTTTCTTT.